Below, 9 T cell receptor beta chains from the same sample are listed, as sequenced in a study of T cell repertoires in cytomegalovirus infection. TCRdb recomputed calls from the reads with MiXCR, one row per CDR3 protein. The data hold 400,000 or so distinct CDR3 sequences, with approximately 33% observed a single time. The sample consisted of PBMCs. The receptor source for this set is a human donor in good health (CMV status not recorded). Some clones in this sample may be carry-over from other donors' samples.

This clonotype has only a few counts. The DNA of the CDR3 is TGTGCCAGCAGTCCAATCGGGGAACATACAGATACGCAGTATTTT. As protein: CASSPIGEHTDTQYF. The chain is built from TRBV7-9 and TRBJ2-3, with D possibly TRBD2 on 5 matching bases. Germline V gives CDR1 SEHNR, CDR2 FQNEAQ (reference sequence). Trimming took 6 bases from V and 3 from J, leaving 16 bases between them. The CDR3 length is 15 residues.

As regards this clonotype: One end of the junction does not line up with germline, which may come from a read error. CDR3 DNA: TGCAGTGCTAGAGAGAGTGGAGACTCCTATAATTCACCCCGCCACTTT. Its protein is CSARESGDSYNSPRHF. The V gene is TRBV20-1, the J gene TRBJ1-6; D gene unclear. Germline V CDR1 and CDR2: DFQATT, SNEGSKA (reference sequence). The CDR3 covers 16 residues.

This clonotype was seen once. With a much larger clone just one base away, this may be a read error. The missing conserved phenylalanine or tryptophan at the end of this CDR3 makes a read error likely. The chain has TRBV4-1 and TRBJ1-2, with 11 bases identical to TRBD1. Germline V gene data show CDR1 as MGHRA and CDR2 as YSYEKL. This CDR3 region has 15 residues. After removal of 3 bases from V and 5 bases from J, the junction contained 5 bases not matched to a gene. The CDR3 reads CASSHPGQGAYGYTL. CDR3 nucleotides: TGCGCCAGCAGCCATCCAGGACAGGGGGCATATGGCTACACCTTA.

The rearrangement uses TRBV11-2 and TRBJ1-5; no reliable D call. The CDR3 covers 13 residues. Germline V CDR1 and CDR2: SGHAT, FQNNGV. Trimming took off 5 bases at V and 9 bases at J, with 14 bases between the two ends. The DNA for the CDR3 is TGTGCCAGCAGCCAGGACCGGGCAGGGCCCCAGCATTTT. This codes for CASSQDRAGPQHF.

The CDR3 DNA sequence: TGTGCCAGCAGAATTTCCGGCGACAGGGGAGAGACCCAGTACTTC. This gives the protein CASRISGDRGETQYF. The chain combines TRBV3-1 with TRBJ2-5, with 8 nucleotides matching TRBD1. CDR3 length equals 15 residues. CDR1 and CDR2 (germline): LGHDT, YNNKEL (reference sequence). V lost 6 bases, J lost 4 bases, and 10 bases stayed unmatched.

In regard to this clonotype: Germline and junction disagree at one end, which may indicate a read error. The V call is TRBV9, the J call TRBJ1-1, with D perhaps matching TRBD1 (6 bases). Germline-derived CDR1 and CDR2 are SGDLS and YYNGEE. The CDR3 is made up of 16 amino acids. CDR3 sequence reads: CASSVTGSGMNTVAFF. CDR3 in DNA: TGTGCCAGCAGCGTCACAGGGTCTGGTATGAACACTGTAGCTTTCTTT.

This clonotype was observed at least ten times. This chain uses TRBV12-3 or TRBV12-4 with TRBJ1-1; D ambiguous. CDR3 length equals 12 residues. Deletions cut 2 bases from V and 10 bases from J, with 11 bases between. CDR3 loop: CASSLLWGGAFF. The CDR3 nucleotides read TGTGCCAGCAGTTTATTGTGGGGTGGAGCTTTCTTT.

CDR3 sequence reads: CAWSVPRGSGAQVLTF. CDR3 DNA: TGTGCCTGGAGTGTACCGAGAGGCTCTGGTGCCCAAGTCCTGACTTTC. The chain recombines TRBV30 with TRBJ2-6; D remains ambiguous. This CDR3 spans 16 amino acids. Germline V lookup: CDR1 GTSNPN, CDR2 SVGIG (reference sequence). Trimming cost V 0 bases and J 13 bases, with 22 bases left between them. Combining the CDR3 with reference TRBV30 and TRBJ2-6 gives the whole variable domain SQTIHQWPATLVQPVGSPLSLECTVEGTSNPNLYWYRQAAGRGLQLLFYSVGIGQISSEVPQNLSASRPQDRQFILSSKKLLLSDSGFYLCAWSVPRGSGAQVLTFGAGSRLTVL.

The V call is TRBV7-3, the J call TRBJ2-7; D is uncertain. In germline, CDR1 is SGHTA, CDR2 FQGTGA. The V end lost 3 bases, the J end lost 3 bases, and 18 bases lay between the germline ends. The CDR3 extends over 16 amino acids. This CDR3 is CASSFPEQALGYEQYF. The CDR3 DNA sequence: TGTGCCAGCAGCTTCCCCGAGCAGGCCCTCGGCTACGAGCAGTACTTC.